This T cell receptor beta chain was retrieved from a study of T cell repertoires in cytomegalovirus infection. Background on the study: Matching HLA type, along with CMV infection, was indicated by public TCR beta signatures.

This CDR3 has 16 residues. V dropped 5 bases and J dropped 6 bases, with 22 bases sitting between them. Germline CDR1 reads MNHEY; CDR2 reads SMNVEV (reference sequence). MiXCR, run by TCRdb on the reads, gives a single entry per CDR3 protein. The table records around 740,000 distinct CDR3 sequences, roughly 35% of them present only once. The clonotype was recovered from a human donor in good health (CMV status not recorded). Some clones in this sample may be carry-over from other donors' samples. The rearrangement joins TRBV27 to TRBJ1-1, with D possibly being TRBD1 (5 bases). Sequencing was performed on PBMCs. The CDR3 DNA sequence: TGTGCCAGCAGTCTAATACAGGTGGGGGGTGTCGCTGAAGCTTTCTTT. It codes for CASSLIQVGGVAEAFF.